This record covers a single TCR beta chain. Its cognate antigen is unknown. This sample is drawn from a study of glioma-infiltrating T cells after dendritic cell vaccination. In the study overall: Patients received autologous tumor lysate-pulsed dendritic cell vaccination between about 2003 and 2013. Monocyte-derived dendritic cells, cultured less than 9 days with IL-4 and GM-CSF, were pulsed with autologous tumor lysate. Overall study results and limits: Higher pretreatment TIL content predicted longer progression-free time and survival.

Clones were sequenced by immunoSEQ multiplex PCR, and TCRdb holds only the in-frame ones, with some missing. The table has tens of thousands of clones, approximately 83% seen once; the top ten hold about a sixth. Time point meaning: after dendritic cell vaccination, including at tumor progression/relapse. Before vaccination, two weeks after the third vaccination, and at progression, PBMC were collected. Germline trimming cut 0 bases from V and 4 bases from J; bases unmatched to any gene: 6. CDR3 size: 15 residues. CDR1 is SGHNT and CDR2 is YYREEE in the germline V gene (reference sequence). This chain links TRBV5-4 with TRBJ1-1; TRBD1 agrees at 7 bases. This sequence was found in a human donor with glioblastoma. This sample comprised blood, obtained after dendritic cell vaccination. CDR3 region: CASSLGDRFGTEAFF. CDR3 coding DNA: TGTGCCAGCAGCTTGGGGGACAGATTCGGCACTGAAGCTTTCTTT.